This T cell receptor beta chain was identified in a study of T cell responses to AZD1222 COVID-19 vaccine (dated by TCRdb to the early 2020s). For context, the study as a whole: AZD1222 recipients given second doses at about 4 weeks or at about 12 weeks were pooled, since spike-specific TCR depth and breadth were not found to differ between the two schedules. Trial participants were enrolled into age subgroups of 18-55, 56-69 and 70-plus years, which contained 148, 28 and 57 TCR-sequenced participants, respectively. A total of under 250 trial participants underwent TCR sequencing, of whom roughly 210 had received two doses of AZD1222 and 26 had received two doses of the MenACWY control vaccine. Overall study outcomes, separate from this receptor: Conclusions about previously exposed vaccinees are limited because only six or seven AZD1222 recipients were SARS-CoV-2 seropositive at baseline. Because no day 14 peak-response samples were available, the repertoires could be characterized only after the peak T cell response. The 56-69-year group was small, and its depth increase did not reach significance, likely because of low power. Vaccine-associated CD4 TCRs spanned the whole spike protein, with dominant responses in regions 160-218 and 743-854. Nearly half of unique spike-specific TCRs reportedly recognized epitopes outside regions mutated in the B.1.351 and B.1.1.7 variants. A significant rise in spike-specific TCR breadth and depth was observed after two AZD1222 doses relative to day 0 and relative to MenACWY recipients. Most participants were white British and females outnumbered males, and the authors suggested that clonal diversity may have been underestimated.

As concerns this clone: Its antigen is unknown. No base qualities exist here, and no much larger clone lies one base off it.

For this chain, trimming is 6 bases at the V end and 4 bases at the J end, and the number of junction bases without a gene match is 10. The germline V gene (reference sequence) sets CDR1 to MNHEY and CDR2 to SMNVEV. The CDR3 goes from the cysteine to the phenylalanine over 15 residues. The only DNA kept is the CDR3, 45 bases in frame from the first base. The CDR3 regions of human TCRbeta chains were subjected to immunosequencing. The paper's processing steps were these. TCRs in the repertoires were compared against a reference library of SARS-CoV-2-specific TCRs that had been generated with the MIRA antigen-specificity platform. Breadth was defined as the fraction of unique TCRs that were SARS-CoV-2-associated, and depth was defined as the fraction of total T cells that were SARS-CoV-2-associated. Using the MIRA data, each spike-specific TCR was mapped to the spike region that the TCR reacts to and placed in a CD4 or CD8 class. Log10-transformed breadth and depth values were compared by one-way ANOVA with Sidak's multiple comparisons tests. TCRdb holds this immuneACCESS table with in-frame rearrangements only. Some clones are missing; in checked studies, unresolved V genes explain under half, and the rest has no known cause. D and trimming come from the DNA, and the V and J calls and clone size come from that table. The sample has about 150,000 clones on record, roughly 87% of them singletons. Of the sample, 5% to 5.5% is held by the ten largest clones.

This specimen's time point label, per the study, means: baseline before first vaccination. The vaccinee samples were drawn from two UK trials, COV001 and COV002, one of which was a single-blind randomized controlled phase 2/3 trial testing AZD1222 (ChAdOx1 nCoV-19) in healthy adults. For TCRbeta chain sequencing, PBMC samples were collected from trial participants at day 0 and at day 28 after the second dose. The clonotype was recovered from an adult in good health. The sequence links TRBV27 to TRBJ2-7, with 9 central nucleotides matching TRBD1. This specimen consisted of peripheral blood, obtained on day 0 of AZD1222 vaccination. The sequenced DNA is TGTGCCAGCAGCGCGTGGGACAGGGCTTCGTACGAGCAGTACTTC. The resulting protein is CASSAWDRASYEQYF.